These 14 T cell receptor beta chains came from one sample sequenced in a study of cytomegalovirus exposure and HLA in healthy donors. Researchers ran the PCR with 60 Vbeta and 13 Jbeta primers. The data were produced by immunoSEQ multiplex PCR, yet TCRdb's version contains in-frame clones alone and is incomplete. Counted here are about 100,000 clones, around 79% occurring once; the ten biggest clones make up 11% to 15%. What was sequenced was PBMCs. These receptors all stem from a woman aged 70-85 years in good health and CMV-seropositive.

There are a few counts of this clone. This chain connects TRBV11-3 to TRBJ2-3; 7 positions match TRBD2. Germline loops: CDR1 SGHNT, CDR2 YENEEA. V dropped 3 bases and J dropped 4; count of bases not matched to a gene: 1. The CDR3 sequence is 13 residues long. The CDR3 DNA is TGTGCCAGCAGCTTCCGGGAGGCAGATACGCAGTATTTT. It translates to CASSFREADTQYF. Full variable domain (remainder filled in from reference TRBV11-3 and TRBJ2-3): EAGVVQSPRYKIIEKKQPVAFWCNPISGHNTLYWYLQNLGQGPELLIRYENEEAVDDSQLPKDRFSAERLKGVDSTLKIQPAELGDSAVYLCASSFREADTQYFGPGTRLTVL.

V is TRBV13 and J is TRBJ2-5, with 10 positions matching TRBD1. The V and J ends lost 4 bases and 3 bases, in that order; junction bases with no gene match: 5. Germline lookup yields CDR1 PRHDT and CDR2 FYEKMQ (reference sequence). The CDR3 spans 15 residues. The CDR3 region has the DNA TGTGCCAGCAGCTACTCCGGGACAGGGGAAGAGACCCAGTACTTC. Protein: CASSYSGTGEETQYF.

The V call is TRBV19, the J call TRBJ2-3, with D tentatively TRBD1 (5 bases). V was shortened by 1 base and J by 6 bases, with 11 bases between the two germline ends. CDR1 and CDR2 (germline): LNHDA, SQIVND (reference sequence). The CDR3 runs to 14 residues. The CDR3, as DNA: TGTGCCAGTAGTATAGGTGGGGCAACTGATACGCAGTATTTT. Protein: CASSIGGATDTQYF.

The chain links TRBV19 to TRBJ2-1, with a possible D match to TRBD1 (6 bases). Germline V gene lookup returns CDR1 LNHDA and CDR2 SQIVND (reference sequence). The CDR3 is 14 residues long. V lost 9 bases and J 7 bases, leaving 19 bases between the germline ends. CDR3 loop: CASNRAISTNEQFF. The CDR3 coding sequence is TGTGCCAGCAACAGGGCGATTAGCACAAATGAGCAGTTCTTC.

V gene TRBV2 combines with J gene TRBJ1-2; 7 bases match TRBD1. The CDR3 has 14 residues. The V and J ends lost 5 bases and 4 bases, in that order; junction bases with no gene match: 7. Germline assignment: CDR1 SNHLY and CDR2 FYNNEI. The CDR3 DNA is TGTGCCAGCAGTTACAGGGGATCGGGCTATGGCTACACCTTC. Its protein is CASSYRGSGYGYTF.

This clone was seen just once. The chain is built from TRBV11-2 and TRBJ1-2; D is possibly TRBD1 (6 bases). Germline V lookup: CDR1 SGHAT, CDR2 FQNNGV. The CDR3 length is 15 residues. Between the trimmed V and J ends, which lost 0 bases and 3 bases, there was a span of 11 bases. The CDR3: CASSLDRGADYGYTF. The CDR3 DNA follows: TGTGCCAGCAGCTTAGATCGGGGGGCAGACTATGGCTACACCTTC.

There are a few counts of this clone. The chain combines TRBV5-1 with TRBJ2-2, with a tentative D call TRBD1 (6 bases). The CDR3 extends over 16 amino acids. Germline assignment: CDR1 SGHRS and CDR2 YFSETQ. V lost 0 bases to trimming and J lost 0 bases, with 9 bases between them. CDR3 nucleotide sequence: TGCGCCAGCAGCTTGGGGGACACCTCGAACACCGGGGAGCTGTTTTTT. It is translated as CASSLGDTSNTGELFF. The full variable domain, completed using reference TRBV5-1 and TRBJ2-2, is KAGVTQTPRYLIKTRGQQVTLSCSPISGHRSVSWYQQTPGQGLQFLFEYFSETQRNKGNFPGRFSGRQFSNSRSEMNVSTLELGDSALYLCASSLGDTSNTGELFFGEGSRLTVL.

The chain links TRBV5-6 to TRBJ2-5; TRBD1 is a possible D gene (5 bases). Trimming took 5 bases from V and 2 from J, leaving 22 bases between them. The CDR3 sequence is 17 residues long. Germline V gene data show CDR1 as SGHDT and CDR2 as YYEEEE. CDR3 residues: CASSPWWGTGQQETQYF. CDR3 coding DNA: TGTGCCAGCAGTCCGTGGTGGGGCACAGGTCAACAAGAGACCCAGTACTTC.

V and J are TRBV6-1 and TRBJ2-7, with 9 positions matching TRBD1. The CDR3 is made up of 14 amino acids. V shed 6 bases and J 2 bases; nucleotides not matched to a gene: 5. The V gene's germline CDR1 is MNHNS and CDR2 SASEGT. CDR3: CASRGTGTPYEQYF. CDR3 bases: TGTGCCAGCAGAGGGACAGGGACACCCTACGAGCAGTACTTC.

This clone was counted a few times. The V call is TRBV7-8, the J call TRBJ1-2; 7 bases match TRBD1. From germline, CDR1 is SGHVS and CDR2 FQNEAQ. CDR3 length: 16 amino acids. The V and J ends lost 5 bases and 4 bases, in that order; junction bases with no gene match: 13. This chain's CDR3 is CASSPRQGRYGYGYTF. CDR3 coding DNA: TGTGCCAGCAGCCCTCGACAGGGAAGATATGGCTATGGCTACACCTTC.

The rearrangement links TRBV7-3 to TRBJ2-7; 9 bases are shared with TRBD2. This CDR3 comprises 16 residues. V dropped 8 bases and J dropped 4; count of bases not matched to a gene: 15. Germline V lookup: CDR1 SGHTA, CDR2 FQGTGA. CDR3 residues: CASFRPFGREGYEQYF. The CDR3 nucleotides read TGTGCCAGCTTTCGTCCCTTTGGGCGGGAGGGTTACGAGCAGTACTTC.

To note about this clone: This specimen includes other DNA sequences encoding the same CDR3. This CDR3 is CASREKGDRKQPQHF. For the CDR3, the DNA is TGTGCCAGCAGGGAGAAGGGGGACAGAAAACAGCCCCAGCATTTT. The chain has TRBV6-1 and TRBJ1-5; 7 nucleotides match TRBD1. With V trimmed by 6 bases and J by 7 bases, 12 bases remained unmatched. The CDR3 consists of 15 residues. Germline V gene lookup returns CDR1 MNHNS and CDR2 SASEGT.

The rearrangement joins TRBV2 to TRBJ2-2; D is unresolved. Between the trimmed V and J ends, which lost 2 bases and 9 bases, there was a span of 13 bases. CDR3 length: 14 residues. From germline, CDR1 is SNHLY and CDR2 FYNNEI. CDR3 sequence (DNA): TGTGCCAGCAGTGAATCAGGCTCTGTCCGGGAGCTGTTTTTT. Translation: CASSESGSVRELFF.

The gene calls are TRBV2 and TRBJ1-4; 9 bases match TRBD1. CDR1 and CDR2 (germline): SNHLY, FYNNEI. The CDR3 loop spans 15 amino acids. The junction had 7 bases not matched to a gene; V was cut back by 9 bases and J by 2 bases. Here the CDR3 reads CASNRGLETNEKLFF. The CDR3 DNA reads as TGTGCCAGTAACAGGGGGCTAGAGACTAATGAAAAACTGTTTTTT.